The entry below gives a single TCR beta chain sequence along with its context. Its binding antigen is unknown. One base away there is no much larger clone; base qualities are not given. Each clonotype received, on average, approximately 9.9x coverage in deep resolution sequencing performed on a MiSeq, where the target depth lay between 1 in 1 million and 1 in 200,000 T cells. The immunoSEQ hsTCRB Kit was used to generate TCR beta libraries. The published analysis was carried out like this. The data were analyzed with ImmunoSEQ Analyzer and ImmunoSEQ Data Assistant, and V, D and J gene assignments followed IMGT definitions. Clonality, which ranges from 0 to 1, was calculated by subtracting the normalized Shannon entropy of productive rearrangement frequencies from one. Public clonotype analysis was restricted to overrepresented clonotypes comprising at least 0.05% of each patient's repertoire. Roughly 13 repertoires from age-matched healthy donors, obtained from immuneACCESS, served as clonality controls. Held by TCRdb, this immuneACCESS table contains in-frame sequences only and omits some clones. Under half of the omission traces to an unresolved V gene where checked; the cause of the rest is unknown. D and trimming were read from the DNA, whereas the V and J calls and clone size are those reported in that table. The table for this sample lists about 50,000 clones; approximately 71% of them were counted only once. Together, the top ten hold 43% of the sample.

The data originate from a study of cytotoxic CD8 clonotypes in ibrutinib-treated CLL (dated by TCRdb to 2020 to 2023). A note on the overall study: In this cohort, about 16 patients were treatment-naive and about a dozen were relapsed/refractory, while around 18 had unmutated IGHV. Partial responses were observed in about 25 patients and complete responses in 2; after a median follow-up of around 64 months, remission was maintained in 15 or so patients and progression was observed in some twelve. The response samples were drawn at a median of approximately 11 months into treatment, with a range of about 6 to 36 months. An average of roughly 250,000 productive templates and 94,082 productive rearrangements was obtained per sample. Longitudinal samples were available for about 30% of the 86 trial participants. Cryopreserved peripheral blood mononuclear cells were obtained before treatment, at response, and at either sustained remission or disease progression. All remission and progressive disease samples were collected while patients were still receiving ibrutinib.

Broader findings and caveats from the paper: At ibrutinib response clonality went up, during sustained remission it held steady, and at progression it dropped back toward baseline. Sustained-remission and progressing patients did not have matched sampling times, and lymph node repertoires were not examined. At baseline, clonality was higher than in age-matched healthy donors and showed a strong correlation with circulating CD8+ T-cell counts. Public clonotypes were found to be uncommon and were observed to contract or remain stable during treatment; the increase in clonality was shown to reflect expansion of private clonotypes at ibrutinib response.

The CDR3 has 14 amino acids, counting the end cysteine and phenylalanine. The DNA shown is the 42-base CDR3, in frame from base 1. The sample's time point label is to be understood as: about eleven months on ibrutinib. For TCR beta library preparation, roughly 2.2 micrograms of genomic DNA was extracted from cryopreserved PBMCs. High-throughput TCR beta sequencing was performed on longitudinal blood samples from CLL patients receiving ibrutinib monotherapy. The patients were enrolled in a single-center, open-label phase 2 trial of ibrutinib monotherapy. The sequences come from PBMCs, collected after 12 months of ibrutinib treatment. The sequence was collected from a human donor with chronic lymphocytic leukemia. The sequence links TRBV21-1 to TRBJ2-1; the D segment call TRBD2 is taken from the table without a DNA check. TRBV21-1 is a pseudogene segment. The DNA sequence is TGTGCCAGCAGCAAGTTCGAGAGGAGCAATGAGCAGTTCTTC. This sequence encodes CASSKFERSNEQFF.